Shown below are 9 T cell receptor beta chains from a single sample sequenced in a study of blood T cell repertoires in COVID-19. Clones were sequenced by immunoSEQ multiplex PCR, and TCRdb holds only the in-frame ones, with some missing. The sample holds about 190,000 clones, roughly nine tenths seen once. Sample: peripheral blood. These receptors were obtained from a young man with acute or convalescent COVID-19.

The chain uses TRBV10-3 and TRBJ2-5, with 8 bases identical to TRBD2. V trimming: 8 bases; J trimming: 1 base; junction bases outside the gene matches: 3. This CDR3 is built from 13 residues. From germline, CDR1 is ENHRY and CDR2 SYGVKD. CDR3 amino acids: CAISGTSQETQYF. DNA for the CDR3: TGTGCCATCTCTGGGACTAGCCAAGAGACCCAGTACTTC.

This clone has only one observation. This chain links TRBV5-5 with TRBJ2-2; D gene uncertain. V was pared by 3 bases and J by 4 bases, with 16 bases between. The CDR3 is made up of 16 amino acids. The germline gives CDR1 SGHKS, CDR2 YYEKEE (reference sequence). The CDR3 spells CASSSITVFGTGELFF. The DNA for the CDR3 is TGTGCCAGCAGCTCAATAACAGTTTTCGGCACCGGGGAGCTGTTTTTT.

This sequence joins TRBV2 and TRBJ2-1; TRBD1 matches 7 bases. CDR3 size: 12 residues. Germline V gene data show CDR1 as SNHLY and CDR2 as FYNNEI. The V gene end was trimmed by 6 bases and the J gene end by 7 bases; junction bases not matched to a gene: 3. The CDR3 coding sequence is TGTGCCAGCAGACAGGGGTTGAATGAGCAGTTCTTC. Translating it yields CASRQGLNEQFF.

The rearrangement uses TRBV10-2 and TRBJ1-1; TRBD1 matches 8 bases. Germline V lookup: CDR1 WSHSY, CDR2 SAAADI. This CDR3 region has 14 residues. V gave up 5 bases and J gave up 4 bases; unmatched junction bases: 6. CDR3 in DNA: TGCGCCAGCAGTCAGGGGGCTGGTGCCACTGAAGCTTTCTTT. Its translation is CASSQGAGATEAFF.

The chain links TRBV19 to TRBJ1-2; TRBD1 might be the D (6 bases). CDR3 length equals 16 residues. The germline V gene encodes CDR1 LNHDA and CDR2 SQIVND (reference sequence). With 5 bases removed from V and 8 bases from J, the gap between germline ends came to 24 bases. The CDR3 DNA reads TGTGCCAGTAGTCAGGGGCCTGGGATCTCCCAACGGGGCTACACCTTC. Protein sequence: CASSQGPGISQRGYTF.

The J gene is TRBJ2-6, the V gene TRBV10-1; maybe TRBD1 (6 bases). Germline V lookup: CDR1 WNHNN, CDR2 SYGVQD (reference sequence). The germline V and J ends were trimmed by 4 bases and 2 bases, with 9 bases remaining between them. This CDR3 region has 15 residues. The CDR3 loop reads CASSARGAGANVLTF. The CDR3 nucleotides are TGCGCCAGCAGTGCCAGGGGTGCTGGGGCCAACGTCCTGACTTTC.

The rearrangement links TRBV10-2 to TRBJ1-4; the match to TRBD1 covers 7 bases. The V segment lost 9 bases and the J segment 6 bases; nucleotides outside the gene matches: 7. The CDR3 sequence is 13 residues long. Germline values: CDR1 WSHSY, CDR2 SAAADI. In nucleotides, the CDR3 is TGCGCCAGTTACAGGGGTGGTGATGAAAAACTGTTTTTT. It is translated as CASYRGGDEKLFF.

This clone has just a few counts. V usage is TRBV7-2 and J usage is TRBJ1-6; D unclear. From germline, CDR1 is SGHTA and CDR2 FQGNSA. This CDR3 is built from 17 residues. Trimming removed 2 bases from V and 0 bases from J, with 11 bases in between. Written as DNA, the CDR3 is TGTGCCAGCAGCTTACTCTCGATCAGCTCCTATAATTCACCCCTCCACTTT. It yields the protein CASSLLSISSYNSPLHF.

There are many counts of this clone. The CDR3 nucleotides read TGTGCCACCGCCACTAGCTCGCACAATGAGCAGTTCTTC. This sequence encodes CATATSSHNEQFF. The gene calls are TRBV6-5 and TRBJ2-1, with TRBD2 as a possible D gene (6 bases). There are 13 residues in the CDR3. Trimming took off 10 bases at V and 5 bases at J, with 15 bases between the two ends. Germline V CDR1 and CDR2: MNHEY, SVGAGI.